This is a list of T cell receptor beta chains from one sample in a study of metastatic and nonmetastatic thyroid tumors. MiXCR was used by TCRdb to re-call the PCR reads. The sample shows just over 8,000 clones, 20% to 25% of them seen only once. Specimen: tumor tissue. Receptors were obtained from a female donor with papillary thyroid cancer or a benign thyroid nodule (not recorded which). Some clones in this sample may be carry-over from other donors' samples. The CDR3 runs from the conserved cysteine through the conserved F or W. D genes are given only for firm matches. The size of a clone is reported for some rows only, either as once, few or many, or as a class for expanded clones.

length: 16
D: TRBD2
V: TRBV20-1
size: -
J: TRBJ2-7
DNA: TGCAGTGCTAGGGTGGCTAGCGGAACTTACTCCTACGAGCAGTACTTC
CDR3: CSARVASGTYSYEQYF

length: 19
D: -
V: TRBV11-2
size: few
J: TRBJ2-2
DNA: TGTGCCAGTAGCTTAGGGATCGGTCGGACAGCCCTCTTCACCGGGGAGCTGTTTTTT
CDR3: CASSLGIGRTALFTGELFF

length: 17
D: -
V: TRBV30
size: many
J: TRBJ1-5
DNA: TGTGCCTGGAGTGTACCAGGAAGCCAATATGGCAATCAGCCCCAGCATTTT
CDR3: CAWSVPGSQYGNQPQHF

length: 11
D: -
V: TRBV6-1
size: few
J: TRBJ1-1
DNA: TGTGCCACCTCGGAGGAGTCTGAAGCTTTCTTT
CDR3: CATSEESEAFF

length: 14
D: -
V: TRBV6-1
size: -
J: TRBJ2-7
DNA: TGTGCCAGCAGTGCTGGGATAAAGGTCTACGAGCAGTACTTC
CDR3: CASSAGIKVYEQYF

length: 15
D: TRBD2
V: TRBV2
size: medium-sized
J: TRBJ2-3
DNA: TGTGCCAGCAAGAGGGTAGCGGGGTGGGCAGATACGCAGTATTTT
CDR3: CASKRVAGWADTQYF

length: 15
D: -
V: TRBV12-3/TRBV12-4
size: medium-sized
J: TRBJ2-3
DNA: TGTGCCAGCAGTTTAGCGGGGCAGGTCGCAGATACGCAGTATTTT
CDR3: CASSLAGQVADTQYF

length: 14
D: -
V: TRBV30
size: -
J: TRBJ2-6
DNA: TGTGCCTGGAGTCGAGGGGCTGGGGCCAACGTCCTGACTTTC
CDR3: CAWSRGAGANVLTF

length: 17
D: TRBD2
V: TRBV15
size: few
J: TRBJ2-3
DNA: TGTGCCACCAGAGGACAAAGACTAGCGGGAAGCGCAGATACGCAGTATTTT
CDR3: CATRGQRLAGSADTQYF

length: 12
D: TRBD2
V: TRBV27
size: few
J: TRBJ2-1
DNA: TGTGCCAGCAGAGAAGGGAGGGGAGAGCAGTTCTTC
CDR3: CASREGRGEQFF